This passage covers 15 T cell receptor beta chains from one sample sequenced in a study of cytomegalovirus exposure and HLA in healthy donors. Both 60 Vbeta primers and 13 Jbeta primers went into the PCR. Sequencing used immunoSEQ multiplex PCR; TCRdb keeps in-frame clones, though not all of them. Altogether 95,000 to 150,000 clones are present, 63% being singletons, with the ten largest covering 10%. The sample comprised PBMCs. The receptors stem from a man aged 40-55 years in good health and CMV-seropositive.

The chain carries TRBV5-4 and TRBJ2-3; 10 bases are a match to TRBD2. The junction had 9 bases not matched to a gene; V was cut back by 2 bases and J by 3 bases. The CDR3 has 17 residues. The germline V gene has CDR1 SGHNT and CDR2 YYREEE (reference sequence). CDR3 in amino acids: CASSFGASGRGTDTQYF. CDR3 nucleotide sequence: TGTGCCAGCAGCTTCGGGGCTAGCGGGAGAGGGACAGATACGCAGTATTTT. Full variable domain (outside the CDR3, taken from reference TRBV5-4 and TRBJ2-3): ETGVTQSPTHLIKTRGQQVTLRCSSQSGHNTVSWYQQALGQGPQFIFQYYREEENGRGNFPPRFSGLQFPNYSSELNVNALELDDSALYLCASSFGASGRGTDTQYFGPGTRLTVL.

The chain employs TRBV27 and TRBJ2-5; TRBD2 agrees at 11 bases. The ends lost 0 bases at V and 2 bases at J; junction bases unmatched: 20. CDR3 length: 22 amino acids. Germline values: CDR1 MNHEY, CDR2 SMNVEV (reference sequence). The CDR3 DNA reads TGTGCCAGCAGTTTATCCCCCTCTCTTTCTTTAGCGGGAGGGCCATCACAAGAGACCCAGTACTTC. Its translation: CASSLSPSLSLAGGPSQETQYF.

The chain links TRBV29-1 to TRBJ1-3; 8 nucleotides align to TRBD1. The V gene end was trimmed by 7 bases and the J gene end by 3 bases; junction bases not matched to a gene: 8. Germline V gene data show CDR1 as SQVTM and CDR2 as ANQGSEA. CDR3 length equals 14 residues. The CDR3 spells CSATGQGGGNTIYF. CDR3 bases: TGCAGCGCAACCGGACAGGGCGGTGGAAACACCATATATTTT.

A few counts support this clone. The genes are TRBV14 and TRBJ1-1; D unresolved. The V gene's germline CDR1 is SGHDN and CDR2 FVKESK. V gave up 1 base and J gave up 1 base, with 7 bases separating them. This CDR3 has 14 residues. CDR3 in DNA: TGTGCCAGCAGCCAAGTGAGAGGGAACACTGAAGCTTTCTTT. It encodes CASSQVRGNTEAFF.

The chain has TRBV9 and TRBJ2-1; weak D call: TRBD2 (6 bases). Germline assignment: CDR1 SGDLS and CDR2 YYNGEE. The CDR3 totals 14 residues. Trimming removed 0 bases at V and 9 bases at J, with 13 bases between. DNA for the CDR3: TGTGCCAGCAGCGTAGACCTAGCGCAAGGTGAGCAGTTCTTC. Its translation: CASSVDLAQGEQFF.

This chain uses TRBV19 with TRBJ1-2; 9 bases are shared with TRBD1. The V gene end was trimmed by 5 bases and the J gene end by 4 bases; junction bases not matched to a gene: 2. The CDR3 length is 13 residues. CDR1 and CDR2 from the germline V gene are LNHDA and SQIVND (reference sequence). The DNA of the CDR3 is TGTGCCAGTAGTGAGGGACAGGGCTATGGCTACACCTTC. This sequence encodes CASSEGQGYGYTF.

The chain combines TRBV29-1 with TRBJ1-5; TRBD1 matches at 7 bases. V dropped 4 bases and J dropped 2; count of bases not matched to a gene: 2. This CDR3 comprises 13 residues. Germline V gene data show CDR1 as SQVTM and CDR2 as ANQGSEA. Written as DNA, the CDR3 is TGCAGCGTTGGGGACAGTGGCAATCAGCCCCAGCATTTT. This codes for CSVGDSGNQPQHF.

In this sample, this clone turned up once. This chain uses TRBV27 with TRBJ1-2, with 8 bases identical to TRBD1. The CDR3 is 18 amino acids. CDR1 and CDR2 (germline): MNHEY, SMNVEV (reference sequence). J was trimmed by 1 base and V by 0 bases; bases with no gene match: 10. The CDR3 DNA is TGTGCCAGCAGTTTATCATCGACAGGGGTCAAATTTAACTATGGCTACACCTTC. It codes for CASSLSSTGVKFNYGYTF.

The chain is built from TRBV7-9 and TRBJ1-2; 7 nucleotides align to TRBD1. The CDR3 runs 14 residues. CDR1 is SEHNR, CDR2 FQNEAQ, per germline (reference sequence). V gave up 4 bases and J gave up 4 bases; unmatched junction bases: 6. This CDR3 reads CASSSGGEGYGYTF. The CDR3 nucleotides read TGTGCCAGCAGCTCAGGGGGTGAGGGCTATGGCTACACCTTC.

This sequence joins TRBV6-6 and TRBJ1-3; D is undetermined. The V gene's germline CDR1 is MNHNY and CDR2 SVGAGI (reference sequence). V was pared by 9 bases and J by 1 base, with 7 bases between. The CDR3 runs to 12 residues. The CDR3 region is CASSGSGNTIYF. The CDR3 DNA reads as TGTGCCAGTAGCGGGTCTGGAAACACCATATATTTT.

The sample holds one count of this clone. This rearrangement joins TRBV7-7 to TRBJ2-5; 10 positions match TRBD2. This CDR3 comprises 16 residues. Germline CDR1 and CDR2: SSHAT and FNYEAQ (reference sequence). J gave up 5 bases and V 1 base, and 7 bases lay outside the gene matches. The CDR3 DNA sequence: TGTGCCAGCAGCTTAGAGCGAGCGGGGGGGCGGGAGACCCAGTACTTC. This encodes CASSLERAGGRETQYF.

The J gene is TRBJ2-7, the V gene TRBV7-9, with 7 bases that match TRBD2. CDR3 length: 14 residues. V was pared by 3 bases and J by 2 bases, with 4 bases of the junction left unmatched. Germline CDR1 and CDR2: SEHNR and FQNEAQ (reference sequence). CDR3 residues: CASSLSGATYEQYF. In DNA, the CDR3 is TGTGCCAGCAGCTTGAGCGGGGCGACCTACGAGCAGTACTTC.

The J gene is TRBJ1-2, the V gene TRBV10-1; D perhaps matches TRBD1 (5 bases). The germline V and J ends were trimmed by 2 bases and 7 bases, with 11 bases remaining between them. The CDR3 totals 13 residues. Germline V CDR1 and CDR2: WNHNN, SYGVQD (reference sequence). CDR3 in amino acids: CASSEHRSSGYTF. For the CDR3, the DNA is TGCGCCAGCAGTGAGCACAGGTCTAGTGGCTACACCTTC.

This chain links TRBV29-1 with TRBJ2-4; unclear D gene. From germline, CDR1 is SQVTM and CDR2 ANQGSEA. Trimming removed 6 bases from V and 8 bases from J, with 11 bases in between. This CDR3 is built from 11 residues. CDR3 sequence: CSVNHADIQYF. Written as DNA, the CDR3 is TGCAGCGTCAATCATGCGGACATTCAGTACTTC.

This clone occurred once. The CDR3: CASEPGQGARNYGYTF. The CDR3 coding sequence is TGTGCCAGCGAACCGGGACAGGGGGCTAGGAACTATGGCTACACCTTC. V and J are TRBV7-9 and TRBJ1-2; 12 bases agree with TRBD1. Germline V gene lookup returns CDR1 SEHNR and CDR2 FQNEAQ (reference sequence). V lost 8 bases and J lost 2; bases outside the gene matches: 9. The CDR3 covers 16 residues.